The 4 T cell receptor beta chains listed next were all sequenced from one sample in a study of response to subunit inactivated influenza vaccine. TCRdb re-analysed the RT-PCR reads in MiXCR, keeping a single row per CDR3 protein. This table has about 190,000 distinct CDR3 sequences, approximately 15% appearing once. The input for sequencing was CD8+ T cells sorted from PBMCs, taken more than 4 days after vaccination. Receptors were obtained from a man over 45 who received an inactivated influenza vaccine.

This clonotype turned up a few times. The V call is TRBV6-2 or TRBV6-3, the J call TRBJ2-1; no firm D call. The CDR3 contains 12 residues. Per the germline V gene, CDR1 is MNHEY and CDR2 is SVGEGT. V was pared by 8 bases and J by 4 bases, with 9 bases between. The CDR3 DNA follows: TGTGCCAGCGCGGTCGGATACAATGAGCAGTTCTTC. This translates into CASAVGYNEQFF.

The V and J genes are TRBV7-2 and TRBJ2-1, with 12 bases aligning to TRBD2. V lost 3 bases, J lost 6 bases, and 3 bases stayed unmatched. Germline loops: CDR1 SGHTA, CDR2 FQGNSA. The CDR3 runs to 15 residues. The CDR3 sequence is CASSFGLAGPNEQFF. The CDR3 DNA sequence: TGTGCCAGCAGCTTTGGACTAGCGGGACCCAATGAGCAGTTCTTC.

With respect to this clonotype: A much larger clone is a single base away; this may be a read error. J is TRBJ2-1 and V is TRBV12-3 or TRBV12-4, with TRBD2 matching 10 bases. This CDR3 has 15 residues. V shed 10 bases and J 6 bases; nucleotides not matched to a gene: 12. CDR3: CAIKISGGVINEQFF. CDR3 nucleotides: TGTGCCATCAAAATAAGCGGGGGGGTGATCAATGAGCAGTTCTTC.

This clonotype was counted a few times. The chain recombines TRBV6-1 with TRBJ2-3, with D perhaps TRBD2 (6 bases). Trimming shortened V by 5 bases and J by 3 bases, and 9 bases separated the two germline ends. There are 13 residues in the CDR3. The germline V gene has CDR1 MNHNS and CDR2 SASEGT. The CDR3 region has the DNA TGTGCCAGCAGTCAGGACTATACAGATACGCAGTATTTT. The encoded protein is CASSQDYTDTQYF.